The next 20 T cell receptor beta chains were all read from a single sample in a study of blood T cell repertoires in COVID-19. The repertoire was sequenced with immunoSEQ multiplex PCR; TCRdb's copy has only in-frame clones and lacks some. This sample has approximately 230,000 clones; about 93% occur once, and the top ten carry about 1.9%. Sample: PBMCs or T cells enriched from blood (not recorded which). The receptors here all came from a woman under 30 who had recovered from COVID-19.

The V gene is TRBV9, the J gene TRBJ1-6; possibly TRBD1 for D (6 bases). Per germline, CDR1 SGDLS and CDR2 YYNGEE. The germline V and J ends were trimmed by 0 bases and 6 bases, with 13 bases remaining between them. The CDR3 consists of 16 residues. The DNA for the CDR3 is TGTGCCAGCAGCGTAGATGCAGGGGCAGGTAATTCACCCCTCCACTTT. It is translated as CASSVDAGAGNSPLHF.

The J gene is TRBJ1-1, the V gene TRBV2; the match to TRBD1 covers 12 bases. V lost 6 bases, J lost 5 bases, and 7 bases stayed unmatched. Germline-derived CDR1 and CDR2 are SNHLY and FYNNEI. CDR3 size: 15 residues. CDR3 protein: CASREPGQGATEAFF. The CDR3 DNA sequence: TGTGCCAGCAGAGAACCGGGACAGGGGGCAACTGAAGCTTTCTTT.

The chain has TRBV2 and TRBJ1-5; the match to TRBD1 covers 8 bases. The CDR3 has 14 amino acids. V dropped 6 bases and J dropped 3; count of bases not matched to a gene: 4. CDR1 and CDR2 from the germline V gene are SNHLY and FYNNEI. The CDR3 is CASRKDRDNQPQHF. The CDR3, as DNA: TGTGCCAGCAGGAAGGACAGGGACAATCAGCCCCAGCATTTT. The whole variable domain, remainder taken from reference TRBV2 and TRBJ1-5, is EPEVTQTPSHQVTQMGQEVILRCVPISNHLYFYWYRQILGQKVEFLVSFYNNEISEKSEIFDDQFSVERPDGSNFTLKIRSTKLEDSAMYFCASRKDRDNQPQHFGDGTRLSIL.

This chain connects TRBV10-2 to TRBJ1-2; 8 bases match TRBD1. The CDR3 consists of 13 residues. The germline CDR1 and CDR2 sequences are WSHSY and SAAADI. V lost 6 bases, J lost 8 bases, and 8 bases stayed unmatched. As DNA, the CDR3 is TGCGCCAGCAGCGCCGATAGGACAGGGGGCTACACCTTC. Protein sequence: CASSADRTGGYTF.

The chain combines TRBV7-9 with TRBJ2-5; 10 bases match TRBD1. The CDR3 runs to 15 residues. CDR1 SEHNR and CDR2 FQNEAQ come from the germline V gene (reference sequence). V lost 4 bases, J lost 3 bases, and 5 bases stayed unmatched. This chain's CDR3 is CASSSWTGGEETQYF. CDR3 sequence (DNA): TGTGCCAGCAGCTCCTGGACAGGGGGGGAAGAGACCCAGTACTTC.

The chain is built from TRBV5-1 and TRBJ2-1, with 10 bases lining up with TRBD2. Germline assignment: CDR1 SGHRS and CDR2 YFSETQ. After removal of 6 bases from V and 8 bases from J, the junction contained 11 bases not matched to a gene. CDR3 size: 15 residues. CDR3: CASTIGTSDGDEQFF. The CDR3 region has the DNA TGCGCCAGCACGATAGGGACTAGCGATGGCGATGAGCAGTTCTTC.

The chain links TRBV6-5 to TRBJ2-7; the match to TRBD1 covers 9 bases. This CDR3 is 14 amino acids long. V was pared by 6 bases and J by 0 bases, with 3 bases of the junction left unmatched. Germline values: CDR1 MNHEY, CDR2 SVGAGI. This CDR3 reads CASSQTGGSYEQYF. CDR3 DNA sequence: TGTGCCAGCAGCCAGACAGGGGGCTCCTACGAGCAGTACTTC.

The chain recombines TRBV7-2 with TRBJ2-7; TRBD2 matches at 8 bases. J gave up 4 bases and V 1 base, and 6 bases lay outside the gene matches. CDR3 length: 15 residues. The germline gives CDR1 SGHTA, CDR2 FQGNSA. The CDR3 protein is CASSLVQRGSYEQYF. The CDR3 coding sequence is TGTGCCAGCAGCTTAGTGCAGCGGGGGAGTTACGAGCAGTACTTC.

This clone occurred once. The chain uses TRBV6-6 and TRBJ2-6; D perhaps matches TRBD1 (5 bases). V was clipped by 6 bases and J by 0 bases, with 12 bases between them. CDR3 length equals 16 residues. Germline CDR1 is MNHNY and CDR2 is SVGAGI (reference sequence). The CDR3 coding sequence is TGTGCCAGCAGCCCTACCGACAGCTCTGGGGCCAACGTCCTGACTTTC. Its protein is CASSPTDSSGANVLTF.

This clone has only one observation. The V gene is TRBV9, the J gene TRBJ2-5, with D possibly being TRBD2 (6 bases). The CDR3 runs to 13 residues. The germline gives CDR1 SGDLS, CDR2 YYNGEE. The V end lost 0 bases, the J end lost 3 bases, and 6 bases lay between the germline ends. The CDR3 protein is CASSVGLEETQYF. The CDR3 region has the DNA TGTGCCAGCAGCGTAGGACTAGAAGAGACCCAGTACTTC.

The chain links TRBV10-1 to TRBJ2-1, with 12 nucleotides matching TRBD2. This CDR3 spans 16 amino acids. J gave up 6 bases and V 4 bases, and 7 bases lay outside the gene matches. The V gene's germline CDR1 is WNHNN and CDR2 SYGVQD (reference sequence). CDR3 DNA sequence: TGCGCCAGCAGTGGGACTAGCGGGAAGTTGGCCAATGAGCAGTTCTTC. This gives the protein CASSGTSGKLANEQFF.

The rearrangement uses TRBV10-3 and TRBJ1-6; 8 bases align to TRBD1. The CDR3 runs to 14 residues. J lost 9 bases, V lost 6 bases, and 7 bases had no gene match. Germline CDR1 ENHRY, CDR2 SYGVKD. The CDR3 coding sequence is TGTGCCATCAGCGAGGACAGGGCTGGTTCACCCCTCCACTTT. Encoded protein: CAISEDRAGSPLHF.

The chain carries TRBV29-1 and TRBJ1-1; D remains ambiguous. This CDR3 is built from 12 residues. Germline V lookup: CDR1 SQVTM, CDR2 ANQGSEA. V gave up 4 bases and J gave up 1 base, with 7 bases separating them. CDR3 in amino acids: CSVGQPNTEAFF. CDR3 coding DNA: TGCAGCGTTGGACAACCGAACACTGAAGCTTTCTTT.

This clone was detected only once. CDR3 DNA sequence: TGTGCCAGCAGAAAAACAGGGGGCGAATCACCCCTCCACTTT. This encodes CASRKTGGESPLHF. The J gene is TRBJ1-6, the V gene TRBV27; TRBD1 matches 9 bases. The CDR3 consists of 14 residues. V was clipped by 6 bases and J by 10 bases; unmatched bases: 7. Germline CDR1 reads MNHEY; CDR2 reads SMNVEV (reference sequence).

This chain uses TRBV9 with TRBJ1-2; 7 bases are a match to TRBD1. Losses at the gene ends were 3 bases for V and 7 bases for J; bases not matched to a gene: 6. Per germline, CDR1 SGDLS and CDR2 YYNGEE. The CDR3 extends over 13 amino acids. CDR3 in DNA: TGTGCCAGCAGCGGACAGGGCCCAGGTGGCTACACCTTC. It is translated as CASSGQGPGGYTF.

This chain joins TRBV7-9 and TRBJ1-1; perhaps TRBD1 as D (6 bases). The germline V gene encodes CDR1 SEHNR and CDR2 FQNEAQ (reference sequence). This CDR3 is built from 14 residues. Trimming cost V 2 bases and J 3 bases, with 10 bases left between them. The CDR3 coding sequence is TGTGCCAGCAGCTTAAGACAGGTAGACACTGAAGCTTTCTTT. It translates to CASSLRQVDTEAFF.

The V call is TRBV24-1, the J call TRBJ2-2; maybe TRBD2 (5 bases). CDR1 and CDR2 (germline): KGHDR, SFDVKD. The CDR3 runs 16 residues. The germline V and J ends were trimmed by 4 bases and 2 bases, with 13 bases remaining between them. CDR3 DNA sequence: TGTGCCACCAGTGACTATGGGAGTATTAACACCGGGGAGCTGTTTTTT. Residues: CATSDYGSINTGELFF.

The V call is TRBV10-3, the J call TRBJ2-1; 10 positions match TRBD2. The CDR3 is made up of 15 amino acids. Germline values: CDR1 ENHRY, CDR2 SYGVKD. Losses at the gene ends were 7 bases for V and 7 bases for J; bases not matched to a gene: 10. CDR3 region: CAITNSGGNINEQFF. Here the CDR3 DNA reads TGTGCCATCACAAATAGCGGGGGGAATATAAATGAGCAGTTCTTC.

The chain couples TRBV11-3 to TRBJ2-7; 7 bases are a match to TRBD1. The CDR3 extends over 13 amino acids. V shed 4 bases and J 1 base; nucleotides not matched to a gene: 1. Germline V lookup: CDR1 SGHNT, CDR2 YENEEA. This CDR3 is CASSWGQSYEQYF. DNA of the CDR3: TGTGCCAGCAGCTGGGGACAGTCCTACGAGCAGTACTTC.

The J gene is TRBJ2-7, the V gene TRBV5-6; 12 bases are shared with TRBD2. Germline V gene sequence: CDR1 SGHDT, CDR2 YYEEEE. The V gene end was trimmed by 4 bases and the J gene end by 0 bases; junction bases not matched to a gene: 8. The CDR3 loop spans 17 amino acids. The CDR3 is CASSRGLAGLLSYEQYF. The CDR3 DNA reads TGTGCCAGCAGCCGGGGACTAGCGGGCCTCCTCTCCTACGAGCAGTACTTC.